The 12 T cell receptor beta chains listed next were all sequenced from one sample in a study of T cells in Graves' hyperthyroidism and ophthalmopathy (dated by TCRdb to about 2019). The protocol used for the library was multiplex PCR. Sequenced using an Illumina HiSeq 2000. The TCR beta CDR3 regions were amplified from the RNA transcripts. The first round of RT-PCR for the TCR CDR3 was performed with the HTBI primer set and the Qiagen OneStep RT-PCR kit. TCRdb reworked the public reads: Q25 trimming with fastp, MiXCR clone assembly, productive beta chains retained. Here each entry gathers all rows of one CDR3 protein and keeps the most common genes and DNA. In all, the sample holds some 370,000 distinct CDR3 sequences, and roughly a sixth of those were seen once. Roughly 35% of the sample is in the top ten clones. The specimen sequenced was blood. Receptors originate from a woman younger than 45 with Graves' hyperthyroidism that later progressed to Graves' ophthalmopathy.

The chain joins TRBV14 to TRBJ2-2; TRBD1 matches at 7 bases. The CDR3 length is 13 residues. Unmatched junction bases numbered 10, after V lost 4 bases and J lost 14 bases. CDR1 is SGHDN and CDR2 is FVKESK in the germline V gene. This CDR3 is CASSPYGTAFLFF. CDR3 bases: TGTGCCAGCAGCCCCTACGGGACAGCTTTTCTGTTTTTT.

In its sample, this clonotype was seen many times. The chain links TRBV28 to TRBJ2-5; no firm D call. CDR1 and CDR2 (germline): MDHEN, SYDVKM. Between the trimmed V and J ends, which lost 8 bases and 0 bases, there was a span of 16 bases. CDR3 length: 15 amino acids. The DNA of the CDR3 is TGTGCCAGCCTTAGCAAGACATCGTACCAAGAGACCCAGTACTTC. Translated: CASLSKTSYQETQYF.

Ten or more counts support this clonotype. V and J are TRBV27 and TRBJ1-5, with D perhaps matching TRBD1 (5 bases). V was clipped by 3 bases and J by 4 bases, with 10 bases between them. Germline CDR1 and CDR2: MNHEY and SMNVEV (reference sequence). This CDR3 is 14 amino acids long. CDR3 in DNA: TGTGCCAGCAGTTTTACCGGGGGTAATCAGCCCCAGCATTTT. It translates to CASSFTGGNQPQHF.

This clonotype showed up just a few times. The chain recombines TRBV28 with TRBJ1-1; TRBD1 agrees at 7 bases. V lost 6 bases and J lost 8; bases outside the gene matches: 6. The V gene's germline CDR1 is MDHEN and CDR2 SYDVKM. The CDR3 loop spans 12 amino acids. The CDR3 sequence is CASRGGTVEAFF. In nucleotides, the CDR3 is TGTGCCAGCAGGGGGGGGACAGTCGAAGCTTTCTTT.

This clonotype was recorded many times. The chain has TRBV27 and TRBJ2-5, with D possibly TRBD1 on 6 matching bases. The ends were cut back, 4 bases at V and 7 bases at J, with 25 bases in the middle. Germline CDR1 reads MNHEY; CDR2 reads SMNVEV (reference sequence). CDR3 length: 17 residues. The CDR3, as DNA: TGTGCCAGCAGTTCCCTTCGGACAGCAGGCTCCCATGGGACCCAGTACTTC. Translating it yields CASSSLRTAGSHGTQYF.

In this sample, this clonotype turned up many times. The chain employs TRBV28 and TRBJ2-6; perhaps D is TRBD1 or TRBD2 (5 bases each). Trimming stripped 5 bases from V and 0 bases from J, with 20 bases between. The CDR3 loop spans 19 amino acids. Germline CDR1 and CDR2: MDHEN and SYDVKM. The CDR3 DNA reads TGTGCCAGCAGTGGGACCATAGCAGGTTCTCGCTCTGGGGCCAACGTCCTGACTTTC. Its protein is CASSGTIAGSRSGANVLTF.

This clonotype was observed many times. The chain employs TRBV11-2 and TRBJ1-2; D not certain. Germline V gene data show CDR1 as SGHAT and CDR2 as FQNNGV. The CDR3 has 15 amino acids. V shed 5 bases and J shed 5 bases, with 18 bases lying between them. This chain's CDR3 is CASSHTTVPDYGYTF. In nucleotides, the CDR3 is TGTGCCAGCAGCCATACTACGGTGCCCGATTATGGCTACACCTTC.

This clonotype was counted at least ten times. The chain has TRBV28 and TRBJ2-3; 12 positions agree with TRBD2. This CDR3 has 17 amino acids. V gave up 2 bases and J gave up 4 bases; unmatched junction bases: 7. Germline CDR1 and CDR2: MDHEN and SYDVKM. This CDR3 reads CASSLLAGGPKADTQYF. As DNA, the CDR3 is TGTGCCAGCAGTTTACTAGCGGGAGGGCCGAAGGCAGATACGCAGTATTTT.

This clonotype was seen repeatedly, ten times or more. V and J are TRBV28 and TRBJ1-2; no reliable D call. Germline V lookup: CDR1 MDHEN, CDR2 SYDVKM. The CDR3 contains 12 residues. V dropped 4 bases and J dropped 0 bases, with 3 bases sitting between them. CDR3 in DNA: TGTGCCAGCAGTTCATCTAACTATGGCTACACCTTC. Protein sequence: CASSSSNYGYTF.

The chain recombines TRBV7-9 with TRBJ1-1; D might be TRBD1 (6 bases). Germline CDR1 SEHNR, CDR2 FQNEAQ (reference sequence). CDR3 size: 15 residues. V was cut by 2 bases and J by 1 base, with 11 bases left in between. The CDR3 DNA reads as TGTGCCAGCAGCTTACTTTCAGGGGCGAACACTGAAGCTTTCTTT. As protein: CASSLLSGANTEAFF. Full variable domain (missing parts from reference TRBV7-9 and TRBJ1-1): DTGVSQNPRHKITKRGQNVTFRCDPISEHNRLYWYRQTLGQGPEFLTYFQNEAQLEKSRLLSDRFSAERPKGSFSTLEIQRTEQGDSAMYLCASSLLSGANTEAFFGQGTRLTVV.

This clonotype was detected a few times. This chain joins TRBV10-3 and TRBJ2-5; 8 bases are a match to TRBD2. CDR1 and CDR2 (germline): ENHRY, SYGVKD. V lost 6 bases to trimming and J lost 3 bases; unmatched junction nucleotides: 9. The CDR3 is 15 residues long. CDR3 sequence reads: CAISSLRREEETQYF. The DNA of the CDR3 is TGTGCCATCAGCAGCCTAAGGCGGGAGGAAGAGACCCAGTACTTC.

This clonotype was seen repeatedly, ten times or more. The chain has TRBV11-2 and TRBJ2-7; 8 nucleotides line up with TRBD2. Germline CDR1 is SGHAT and CDR2 is FQNNGV. CDR3 length: 16 residues. With 5 bases clipped from V and 3 bases from J, the junction kept 12 bases outside the gene matches. The DNA of the CDR3 is TGTGCCAGCAGCCCGAGAGCGGGGGATTACCACTACGAGCAGTACTTC. Translation: CASSPRAGDYHYEQYF.